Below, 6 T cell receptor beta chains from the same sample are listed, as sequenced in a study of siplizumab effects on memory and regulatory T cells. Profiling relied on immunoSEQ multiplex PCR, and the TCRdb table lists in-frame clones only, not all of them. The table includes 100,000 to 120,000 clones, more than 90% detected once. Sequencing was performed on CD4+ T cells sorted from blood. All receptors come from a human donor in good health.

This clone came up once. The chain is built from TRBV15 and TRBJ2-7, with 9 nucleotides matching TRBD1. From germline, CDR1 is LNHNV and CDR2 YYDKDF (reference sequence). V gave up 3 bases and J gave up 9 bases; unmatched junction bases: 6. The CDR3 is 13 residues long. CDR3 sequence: CATSRGQGYGQYF. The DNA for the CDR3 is TGTGCCACCAGCAGGGGACAGGGTTATGGGCAGTACTTC.

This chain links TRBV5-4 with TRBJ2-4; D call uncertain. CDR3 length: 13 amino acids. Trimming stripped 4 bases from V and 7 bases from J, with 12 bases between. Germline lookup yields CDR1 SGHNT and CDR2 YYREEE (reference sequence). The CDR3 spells CASSPQGNNIQYF. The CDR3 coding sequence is TGTGCCAGCAGCCCACAAGGGAACAACATTCAGTACTTC.

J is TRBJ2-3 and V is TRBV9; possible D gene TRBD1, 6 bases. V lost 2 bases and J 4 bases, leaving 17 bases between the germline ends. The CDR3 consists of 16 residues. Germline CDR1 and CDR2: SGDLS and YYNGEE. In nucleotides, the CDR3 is TGTGCCAGCAGCGTCCTTGAGTCAGGGGTCGCAGATACGCAGTATTTT. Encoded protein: CASSVLESGVADTQYF.

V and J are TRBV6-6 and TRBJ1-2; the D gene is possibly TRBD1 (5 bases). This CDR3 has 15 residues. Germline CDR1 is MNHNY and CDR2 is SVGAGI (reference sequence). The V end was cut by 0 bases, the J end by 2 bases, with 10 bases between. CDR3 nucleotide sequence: TGTGCCAGCAGTTACTCGGGGGGGAGCAACTATGGCTACACCTTC. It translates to CASSYSGGSNYGYTF.

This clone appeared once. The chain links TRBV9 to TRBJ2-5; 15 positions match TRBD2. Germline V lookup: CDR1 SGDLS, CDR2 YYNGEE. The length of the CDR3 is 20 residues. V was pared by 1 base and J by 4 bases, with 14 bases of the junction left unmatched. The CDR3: CASSVRLGGTSGRRRETQYF. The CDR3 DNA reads TGTGCCAGCAGCGTACGCTTGGGGGGGACTAGCGGGAGGAGGCGAGAGACCCAGTACTTC.

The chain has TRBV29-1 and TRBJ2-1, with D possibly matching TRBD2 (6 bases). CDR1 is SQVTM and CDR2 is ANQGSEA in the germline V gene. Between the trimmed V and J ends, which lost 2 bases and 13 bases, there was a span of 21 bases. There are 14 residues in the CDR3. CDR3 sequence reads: CSVELFQGAGLQFF. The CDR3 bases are TGCAGCGTTGAATTGTTCCAGGGAGCGGGTTTACAGTTCTTC.